These 2 T cell receptor beta chains came from one sample sequenced in a study of shared clonotypes between healthy human individuals. Sequencing used immunoSEQ multiplex PCR; TCRdb keeps in-frame clones, though not all of them. The sample records over 2 million clones, approximately 90% being singletons. Sequenced: naive CD4+ T cells from PBMCs. The subset here: CD45RA+ positively selected. These receptors all stem from a man aged 18 to 35 in good health. Some clones in this sample may be carry-over from other donors' samples.

This rearrangement joins TRBV10-3 to TRBJ2-5, with D possibly TRBD2 on 6 matching bases. The V gene lost 3 bases and the J gene lost 7 bases, with 15 bases spanning the gap. The CDR3 is made up of 14 amino acids. Germline lookup yields CDR1 ENHRY and CDR2 SYGVKD. In nucleotides, the CDR3 is TGTGCCATCAGTGATGTAGCGGCCGCGTGGACCCAGTACTTC. This codes for CAISDVAAAWTQYF.

As concerns this clone: Other DNA sequences from this sample encode an identical CDR3 as well. The J gene is TRBJ2-7, the V gene TRBV28, with D unresolved. CDR3 size: 12 residues. Trimming removed 1 base from V and 6 bases from J, with 7 bases in between. The germline gives CDR1 MDHEN, CDR2 SYDVKM. The DNA for the CDR3 is TGTGCCAGCAGTTTATTCCCGAGCGAGCAGTACTTC. Translating gives CASSLFPSEQYF.